This T cell receptor (beta chain) was identified during a study of early T cells in non-severe SARS-CoV-2 infection. The study's findings and limits: Comparison of clonotypes with VDJdb favored anti-spike CD8 responses while missing private and CD4 specificities.

Regarding this clonotype: Its matching antigen is unknown.

The V gene lost 5 bases and the J gene lost 9 bases, with 20 bases spanning the gap. Germline V gene sequence: CDR1 MNHNY, CDR2 SVGAGI (reference sequence). The CDR3 sequence is 16 residues long. TCRdb redid the calling of the 5' RACE reads with MiXCR, one entry per CDR3 protein. There are approximately 100,000 distinct CDR3 sequences in the sample; more than 9.5% occur only once, and roughly 5% lies in the top ten. This sequence was found in an adult who was a healthcare worker with PCR-confirmed SARS-CoV-2 infection or an uninfected control (not recorded which). Sequenced sample: whole blood. V and J are TRBV6-6 and TRBJ1-6; a possible D gene is TRBD1 (6 bases). CDR3 residues: CASSPAAGDESSPLHF. CDR3 bases: TGTGCCAGCAGTCCCGCCGCAGGGGACGAAAGTTCACCCCTCCACTTT.